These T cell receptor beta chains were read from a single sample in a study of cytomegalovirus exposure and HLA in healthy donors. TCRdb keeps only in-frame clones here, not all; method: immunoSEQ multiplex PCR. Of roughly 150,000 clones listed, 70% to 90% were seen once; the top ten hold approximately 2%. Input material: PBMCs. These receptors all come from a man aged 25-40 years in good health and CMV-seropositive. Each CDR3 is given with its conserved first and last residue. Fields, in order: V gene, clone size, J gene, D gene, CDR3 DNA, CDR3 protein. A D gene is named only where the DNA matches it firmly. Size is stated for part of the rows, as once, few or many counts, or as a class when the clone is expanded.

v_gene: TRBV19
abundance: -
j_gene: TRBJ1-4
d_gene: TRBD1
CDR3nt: TGTGCCAGTAGTCCCCGACAGGGGGCGCGGTTAGGAAAACTGTTTTTT
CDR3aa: CASSPRQGARLGKLFF

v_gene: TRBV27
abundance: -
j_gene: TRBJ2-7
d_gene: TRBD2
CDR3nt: TGTGCCAGCAGTTCCCCGGGGGGACGGATGTACGAGCAGTACTTC
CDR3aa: CASSSPGGRMYEQYF

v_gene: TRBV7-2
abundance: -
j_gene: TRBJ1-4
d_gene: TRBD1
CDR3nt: TGTGCCAGCAGCTTATTCAGGGGGCCCGATGGATTGGAAAAACTGTTTTTT
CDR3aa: CASSLFRGPDGLEKLFF

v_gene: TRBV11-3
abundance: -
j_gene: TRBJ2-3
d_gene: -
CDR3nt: TGTGCCAGCGGATCAGGGATTGCAGATACGCAGTATTTT
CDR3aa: CASGSGIADTQYF

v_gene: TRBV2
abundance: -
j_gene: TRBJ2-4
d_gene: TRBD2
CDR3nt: TGTGCCAGCAGCCGCGGGGGGGCCCTTCCCAAAAACATTCAGTACTTC
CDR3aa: CASSRGGALPKNIQYF

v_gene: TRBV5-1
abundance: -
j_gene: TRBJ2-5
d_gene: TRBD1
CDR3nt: TGCGCCAGCAGCTTAAGCCCGGGACAGGGAAGGGCGGAGACCCAGTACTTC
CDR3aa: CASSLSPGQGRAETQYF

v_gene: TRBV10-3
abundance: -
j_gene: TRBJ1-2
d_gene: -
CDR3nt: TGTGCCATCAGTGAGCCAGAATACTATGGCTACACCTTC
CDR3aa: CAISEPEYYGYTF

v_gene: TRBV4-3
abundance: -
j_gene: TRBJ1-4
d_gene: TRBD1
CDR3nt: TGCGCCAGCAGCCAAGACCTGGGACAGGGGCCAATAGAAAAACTGTTTTTT
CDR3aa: CASSQDLGQGPIEKLFF

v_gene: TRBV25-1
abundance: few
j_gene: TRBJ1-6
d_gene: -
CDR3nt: TGTGCCAGCAGTGAAGCCGGGGAATCACCCCTCCACTTT
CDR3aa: CASSEAGESPLHF

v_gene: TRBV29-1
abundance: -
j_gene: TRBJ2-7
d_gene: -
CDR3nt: TGCAGCTCCGGGGGATGGGGCGAGCAGTACTTC
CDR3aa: CSSGGWGEQYF

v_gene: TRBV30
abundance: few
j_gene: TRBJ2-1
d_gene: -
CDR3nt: TGTGCCTGGAGTACGACGGGGAATGAGCAGTTCTTC
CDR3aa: CAWSTTGNEQFF

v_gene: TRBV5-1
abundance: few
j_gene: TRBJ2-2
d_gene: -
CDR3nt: TGCGCCAGCAGCTTGGGTCCAAGCAGGGGCACCGGGGAGCTGTTTTTT
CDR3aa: CASSLGPSRGTGELFF

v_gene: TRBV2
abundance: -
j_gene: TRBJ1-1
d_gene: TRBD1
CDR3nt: TGTGCCAGCAGTGAACTCCAGGGGGCGATAGCTGAAGCTTTCTTT
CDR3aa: CASSELQGAIAEAFF

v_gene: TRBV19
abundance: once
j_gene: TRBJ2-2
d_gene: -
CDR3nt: TGTGCCATTGAGGGTGAGACCGGGGAGCTGTTTTTT
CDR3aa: CAIEGETGELFF

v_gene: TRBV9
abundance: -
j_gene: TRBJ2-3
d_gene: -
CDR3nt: TGTGCCAGCAGCGTAGGTGACAGCCGAAGCACAGATACGCAGTATTTT
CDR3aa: CASSVGDSRSTDTQYF

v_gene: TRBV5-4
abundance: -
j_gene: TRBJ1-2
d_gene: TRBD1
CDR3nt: TGTGCCAGCAGCTTCGGGACAGCCTATGGCTACACCTTC
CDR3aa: CASSFGTAYGYTF

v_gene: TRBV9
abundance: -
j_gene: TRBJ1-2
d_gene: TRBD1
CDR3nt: TGTGCCAGCAGCGCCGGCGGGACAGGGGTCGTCCCCGCCGATCCTAACTATGGCTACACCTTC
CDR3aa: CASSAGGTGVVPADPNYGYTF

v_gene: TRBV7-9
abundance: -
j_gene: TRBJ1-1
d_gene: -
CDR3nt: TGTGCCAGCAGCTTAGACGAGGGTGAGGACACTGAAGCTTTCTTT
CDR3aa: CASSLDEGEDTEAFF

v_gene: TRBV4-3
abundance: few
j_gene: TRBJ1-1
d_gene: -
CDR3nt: TGCGCCAGCAGCCAAGGAAAAGGGCTGGGGAGGGCTGAAGCTTTCTTT
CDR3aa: CASSQGKGLGRAEAFF

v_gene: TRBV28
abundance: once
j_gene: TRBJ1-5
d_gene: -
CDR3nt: TGTGCCAGCTGTGGGGGGAAGAGGGGCAATCAGCCCCAGCATTTT
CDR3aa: CASCGGKRGNQPQHF

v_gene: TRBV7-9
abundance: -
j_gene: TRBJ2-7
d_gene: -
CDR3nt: TGTGCCAGCAGCCCGGGACACTCCTACGAGCAGTACTTC
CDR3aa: CASSPGHSYEQYF

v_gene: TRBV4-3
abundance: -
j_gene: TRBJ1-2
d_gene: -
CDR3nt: TGCGCCAGCAGCCAAGAATGGGGGCGGCTAGACTATGGCTACACCTTC
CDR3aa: CASSQEWGRLDYGYTF

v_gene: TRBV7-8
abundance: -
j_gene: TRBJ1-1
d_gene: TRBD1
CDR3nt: TGTGCCAGCAGTCACTCCGGGACAGGGATGAACACTGAAGCTTTCTTT
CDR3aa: CASSHSGTGMNTEAFF

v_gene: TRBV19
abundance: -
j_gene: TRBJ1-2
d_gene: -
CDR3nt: TGTGCCAGTAGTGTCCCAGGGGTGGCCAACTATGGCTACACCTTC
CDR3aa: CASSVPGVANYGYTF

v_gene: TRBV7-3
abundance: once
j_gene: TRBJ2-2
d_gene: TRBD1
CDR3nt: TGTGCCAGCAGCTTAAGCACAGGGGGGACCGGGGAGCTGTTTTTT
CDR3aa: CASSLSTGGTGELFF

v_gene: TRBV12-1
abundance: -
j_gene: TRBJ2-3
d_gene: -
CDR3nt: TGTGCCAGCAGCTTCCTAGCGGGGAGCACAGATACGCAGTATTTT
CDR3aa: CASSFLAGSTDTQYF

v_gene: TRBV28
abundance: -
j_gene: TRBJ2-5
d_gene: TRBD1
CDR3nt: TGTGCCAGCAGCCCCGGGACAGCGTACCAAGAGACCCAGTACTTC
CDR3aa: CASSPGTAYQETQYF

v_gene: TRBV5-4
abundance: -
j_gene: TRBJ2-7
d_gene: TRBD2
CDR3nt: TGTGCCAGCAGCTTTTCTAGCGGGGGGGCCGAGCAGTACTTC
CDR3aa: CASSFSSGGAEQYF